One and the same sample provided the 9 T cell receptor beta chains below, sequenced in a study of shared clonotypes between healthy human individuals. Data came from immunoSEQ multiplex PCR; TCRdb stores just in-frame clones and leaves some out. The sample lists around 2.1 million clones, nearly 97% occurring once. Specimen: naive CD4+ T cells sorted from blood. Subset meaning: CD45RA+ positively selected. The receptors come from a man aged 18 to 29 in good health.

This clone was counted a single time. The chain employs TRBV18 and TRBJ2-1; 7 bases line up with TRBD2. With 2 bases clipped from V and 9 bases from J, the junction kept 4 bases outside the gene matches. The CDR3 has 13 residues. Germline-derived CDR1 and CDR2 are KGHSH and LQKENI. The CDR3 protein is CASSPGPGGEQFF. CDR3 DNA sequence: TGTGCCAGCTCACCAGGTCCGGGGGGTGAGCAGTTCTTC.

Turning to this clone: Other nucleotide sequences from this sample produce the same CDR3. V is TRBV5-1 and J is TRBJ1-1; TRBD1 might be the D (6 bases). There are 13 residues in the CDR3. From germline, CDR1 is SGHRS and CDR2 YFSETQ. Trimming took 4 bases from V and 0 from J, leaving 7 bases between them. CDR3 nucleotides: TGCGCCAGCAGCGGACAGATGAACACTGAAGCTTTCTTT. Its translation is CASSGQMNTEAFF. The whole variable domain, filled in from reference TRBV5-1 and TRBJ1-1, reads KAGVTQTPRYLIKTRGQQVTLSCSPISGHRSVSWYQQTPGQGLQFLFEYFSETQRNKGNFPGRFSGRQFSNSRSEMNVSTLELGDSALYLCASSGQMNTEAFFGQGTRLTVV.

The genes are TRBV5-4 and TRBJ2-1; D possibly corresponds to TRBD1 (6 bases). Germline CDR1 SGHNT, CDR2 YYREEE (reference sequence). V was cut by 0 bases and J by 12 bases, with 13 bases left in between. This CDR3 is 13 amino acids long. The CDR3 loop is CASSLVQGLVQFF. The CDR3 region has the DNA TGTGCCAGCAGCTTGGTACAGGGTCTGGTGCAGTTCTTC.

A note on this clone: The sample has other DNA sequences that encode this CDR3 too. The rearrangement uses TRBV5-1 and TRBJ2-3; 8 nucleotides align to TRBD1. CDR3 length: 15 residues. CDR1 SGHRS and CDR2 YFSETQ come from the germline V gene. With V trimmed by 4 bases and J by 1 base, 5 bases remained unmatched. This CDR3 is CASSPGQGGTDTQYF. For the CDR3, the DNA is TGCGCCAGCAGCCCCGGACAGGGTGGCACAGATACGCAGTATTTT.

About this clone: The same CDR3 is also encoded by other DNA sequences in this sample. The V gene is TRBV28, the J gene TRBJ1-2; 7 bases agree with TRBD1. With 5 bases clipped from V and 4 bases from J, the junction kept 7 bases outside the gene matches. The CDR3 contains 14 residues. CDR1 is MDHEN, CDR2 SYDVKM, per germline. This CDR3 reads CASSPPDRIYGYTF. CDR3 bases: TGTGCCAGCAGTCCCCCGGACAGGATCTATGGCTACACCTTC.

The J gene is TRBJ1-1, the V gene TRBV7-8; D is perhaps TRBD1 (5 bases). Germline V gene data show CDR1 as SGHVS and CDR2 as FQNEAQ. V lost 5 bases and J 1 base, leaving 11 bases between the germline ends. This CDR3 is 14 amino acids long. As DNA, the CDR3 is TGTGCCAGCAGCCCCGGGGGGAGGAACACTGAAGCTTTCTTT. Amino acid sequence: CASSPGGRNTEAFF.

The V and J genes are TRBV30 and TRBJ2-1; D uncertain. Trimming took 2 bases from V and 3 from J, leaving 11 bases between them. There are 14 residues in the CDR3. In germline, CDR1 is GTSNPN, CDR2 SVGIG (reference sequence). CDR3 residues: CAWSQDPVYNEQFF. CDR3 nucleotides: TGTGCCTGGAGTCAAGACCCCGTCTACAATGAGCAGTTCTTC.

The chain uses TRBV5-6 and TRBJ2-7; TRBD1 is a possible D gene (6 bases). Trimming cost V 4 bases and J 6 bases, with 17 bases left between them. Germline V gives CDR1 SGHDT, CDR2 YYEEEE. The CDR3 consists of 14 residues. The CDR3 DNA sequence: TGTGCCAGCAGCCCGAACGCACAGGGTGGCGAGCAGTACTTC. Protein sequence: CASSPNAQGGEQYF.

The chain links TRBV15 to TRBJ2-4, with a possible D match to TRBD1 (5 bases). From germline, CDR1 is LNHNV and CDR2 YYDKDF (reference sequence). Trimming took off 0 bases at V and 0 bases at J, with 9 bases between the two ends. The length of the CDR3 is 16 residues. The CDR3 region is CATSREQVLAKNIQYF. The CDR3 DNA reads TGTGCCACCAGCAGAGAACAGGTCCTAGCCAAAAACATTCAGTACTTC.